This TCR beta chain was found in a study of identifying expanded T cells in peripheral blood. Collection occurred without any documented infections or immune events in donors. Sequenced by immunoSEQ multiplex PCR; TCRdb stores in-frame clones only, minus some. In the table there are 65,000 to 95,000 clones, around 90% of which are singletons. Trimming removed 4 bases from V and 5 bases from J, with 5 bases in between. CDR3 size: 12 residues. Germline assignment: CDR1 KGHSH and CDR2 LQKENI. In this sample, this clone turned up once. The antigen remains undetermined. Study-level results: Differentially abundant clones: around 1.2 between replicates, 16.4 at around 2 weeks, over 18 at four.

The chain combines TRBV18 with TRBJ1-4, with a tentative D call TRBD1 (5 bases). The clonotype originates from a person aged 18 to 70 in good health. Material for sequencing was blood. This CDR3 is CASSQGNEKLFF. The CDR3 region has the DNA TGTGCCAGCTCACAGGGGAATGAAAAACTGTTTTTT.